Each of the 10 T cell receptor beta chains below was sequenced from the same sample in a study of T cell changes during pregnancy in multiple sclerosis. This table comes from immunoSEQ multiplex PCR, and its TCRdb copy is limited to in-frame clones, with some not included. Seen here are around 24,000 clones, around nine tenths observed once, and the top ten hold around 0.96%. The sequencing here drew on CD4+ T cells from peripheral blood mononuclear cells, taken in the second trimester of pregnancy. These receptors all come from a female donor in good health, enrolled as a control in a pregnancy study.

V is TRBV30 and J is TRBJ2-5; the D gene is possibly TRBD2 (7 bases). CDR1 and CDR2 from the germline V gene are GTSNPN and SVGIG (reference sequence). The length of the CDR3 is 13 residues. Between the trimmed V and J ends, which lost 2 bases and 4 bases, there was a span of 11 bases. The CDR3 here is CAWSQGGGETQYF. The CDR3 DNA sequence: TGTGCCTGGAGTCAGGGAGGGGGAGAGACCCAGTACTTC.

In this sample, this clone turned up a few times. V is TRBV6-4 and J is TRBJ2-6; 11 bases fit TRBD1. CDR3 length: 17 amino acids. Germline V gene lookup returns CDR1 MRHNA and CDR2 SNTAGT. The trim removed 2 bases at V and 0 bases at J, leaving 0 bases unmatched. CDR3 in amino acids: CASSDGTGGSGANVLTF. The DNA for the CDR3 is TGTGCCAGCAGTGACGGGACAGGGGGCTCTGGGGCCAACGTCCTGACTTTC.

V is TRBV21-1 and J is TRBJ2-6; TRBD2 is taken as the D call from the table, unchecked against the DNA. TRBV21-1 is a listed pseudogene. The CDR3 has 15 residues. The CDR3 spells CASSPPISGANVLTF. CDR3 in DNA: TGTGCCAGCAGCCCCCCTATCTCTGGGGCCAACGTCCTGACTTTC.

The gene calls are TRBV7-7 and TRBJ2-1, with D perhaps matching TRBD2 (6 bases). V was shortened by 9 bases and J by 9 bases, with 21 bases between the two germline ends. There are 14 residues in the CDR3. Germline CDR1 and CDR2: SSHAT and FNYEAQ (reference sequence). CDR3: CASSPGRGSGEQFF. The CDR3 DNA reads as TGTGCCAGTAGCCCGGGGCGGGGTTCGGGTGAGCAGTTCTTC.

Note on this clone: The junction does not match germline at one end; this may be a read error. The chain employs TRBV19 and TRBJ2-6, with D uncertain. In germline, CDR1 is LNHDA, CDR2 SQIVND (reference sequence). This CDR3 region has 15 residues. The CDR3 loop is CASISHLSGANVLTF. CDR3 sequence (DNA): TGTGCTAGTATTTCACACCTCTCTGGGGCCAACGTCCTGACTTTC.

The CDR3 reads CATSREMRLPYNEQFF. In nucleotides, the CDR3 is TGTGCCACCAGCAGAGAAATGCGATTGCCCTACAATGAGCAGTTCTTC. The V gene is TRBV15, the J gene TRBJ2-1; D remains unclear. The V gene lost 0 bases and the J gene lost 2 bases, with 11 bases spanning the gap. Germline assignment: CDR1 LNHNV and CDR2 YYDKDF (reference sequence). This CDR3 has 16 amino acids.

The CDR3 sequence: CASTSDRGPGYTDTQYF. As DNA, the CDR3 is TGTGCCAGTACTTCCGACAGGGGGCCTGGATACACAGATACGCAGTATTTT. V usage is TRBV19 and J usage is TRBJ2-3; TRBD1 agrees at 10 bases. The CDR3 contains 17 residues. Trimming cost V 7 bases and J 2 bases; bases outside gene matches: 12. The germline gives CDR1 LNHDA, CDR2 SQIVND (reference sequence).

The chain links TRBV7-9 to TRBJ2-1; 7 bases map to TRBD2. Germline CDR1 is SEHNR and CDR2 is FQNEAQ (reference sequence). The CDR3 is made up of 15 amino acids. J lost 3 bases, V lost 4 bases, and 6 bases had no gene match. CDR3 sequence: CASSSTSRNYNEQFF. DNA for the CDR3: TGTGCCAGCAGCTCGACTAGCAGAAACTACAATGAGCAGTTCTTC.

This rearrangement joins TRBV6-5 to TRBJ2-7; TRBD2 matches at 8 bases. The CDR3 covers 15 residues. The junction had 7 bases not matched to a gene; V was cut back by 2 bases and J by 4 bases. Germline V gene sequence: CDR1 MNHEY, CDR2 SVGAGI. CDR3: CASSYGSKRGYEQYF. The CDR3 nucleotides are TGTGCCAGCAGTTACGGTAGCAAGCGGGGGTACGAGCAGTACTTC.

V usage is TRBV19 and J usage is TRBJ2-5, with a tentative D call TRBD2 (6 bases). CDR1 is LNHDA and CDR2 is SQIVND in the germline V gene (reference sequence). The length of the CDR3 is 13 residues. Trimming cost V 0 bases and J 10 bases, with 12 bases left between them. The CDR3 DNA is TGTGCCAGTAGTATAGAGCCGGGGGTTAACCAGTACTTC. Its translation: CASSIEPGVNQYF.